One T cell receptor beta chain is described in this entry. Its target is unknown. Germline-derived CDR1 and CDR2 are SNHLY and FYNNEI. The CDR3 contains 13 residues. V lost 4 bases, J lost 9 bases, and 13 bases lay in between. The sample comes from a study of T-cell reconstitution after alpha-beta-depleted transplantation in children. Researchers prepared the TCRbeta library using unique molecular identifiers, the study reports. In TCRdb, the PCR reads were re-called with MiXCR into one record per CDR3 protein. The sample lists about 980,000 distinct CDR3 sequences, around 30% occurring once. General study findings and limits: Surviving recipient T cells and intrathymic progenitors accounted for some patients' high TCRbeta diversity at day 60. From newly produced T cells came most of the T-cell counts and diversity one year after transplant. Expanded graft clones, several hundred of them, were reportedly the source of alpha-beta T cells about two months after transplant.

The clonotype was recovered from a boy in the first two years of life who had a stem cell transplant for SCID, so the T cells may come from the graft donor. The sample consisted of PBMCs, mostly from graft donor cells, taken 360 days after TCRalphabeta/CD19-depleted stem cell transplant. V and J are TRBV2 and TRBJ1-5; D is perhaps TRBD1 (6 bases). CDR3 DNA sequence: TGTGCCAGCAGTGGGGACACCAAAATGCCCCAGCATTTT. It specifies CASSGDTKMPQHF.